The 12 T cell receptor beta chains below were found in one sample sequenced in a study of cytomegalovirus exposure and HLA in healthy donors. Amplification used 60 Vbeta primers and 13 Jbeta primers. Assay: immunoSEQ multiplex PCR; the TCRdb copy retains only in-frame clones and omits some. The repertoire holds around 200,000 clones, with over 75% as singletons. Material for sequencing was PBMCs. Receptors were obtained from a woman aged 45-60 years in good health and CMV-seropositive.

This sequence joins TRBV6-5 and TRBJ2-7; a possible D gene is TRBD1 (5 bases). The CDR3 is 14 amino acids. In germline, CDR1 is MNHEY, CDR2 SVGAGI. Trimming took 10 bases from V and 0 from J, leaving 16 bases between them. In DNA form, the CDR3 reads TGTGCCACTTGCAGGGATTTGAGCTCCTACGAGCAGTACTTC. Encoded protein: CATCRDLSSYEQYF.

This clone was counted between two and nine times. The genes are TRBV18 and TRBJ2-5; D perhaps matches TRBD1 (5 bases). The CDR3 loop spans 14 amino acids. The V end was cut by 2 bases, the J end by 1 base, with 8 bases between. Germline V lookup: CDR1 KGHSH, CDR2 LQKENI. The CDR3 coding sequence is TGTGCCAGCTCACCAGACAGAGCCCAAGAGACCCAGTACTTC. This codes for CASSPDRAQETQYF.

V is TRBV12-5 and J is TRBJ2-1, with TRBD2 identical over 13 bases. Germline CDR1 is LGHNT and CDR2 is FRNRAP. V lost 4 bases and J lost 4; bases outside the gene matches: 16. The CDR3 length is 20 residues. This chain's CDR3 is CASGSNRRTSGGSPYNEQFF. The CDR3 coding sequence is TGTGCTAGTGGTTCTAACCGGCGGACTAGCGGGGGATCTCCTTACAATGAGCAGTTCTTC.

This chain connects TRBV9 to TRBJ2-3; D perhaps matches TRBD1 (5 bases). Per germline, CDR1 SGDLS and CDR2 YYNGEE. This CDR3 has 14 residues. The germline V and J ends were trimmed by 1 base and 4 bases, with 10 bases remaining between them. Here the CDR3 reads CASSVRTNADTQYF. The CDR3 DNA reads as TGTGCCAGCAGCGTACGGACAAATGCAGATACGCAGTATTTT.

This chain links TRBV5-1 with TRBJ2-1; 7 bases agree with TRBD1. Germline assignment: CDR1 SGHRS and CDR2 YFSETQ. J lost 4 bases, V lost 4 bases, and 8 bases had no gene match. The CDR3 has 15 amino acids. CDR3 region: CASSQVTGSYNEQFF. Written as DNA, the CDR3 is TGCGCCAGCAGCCAGGTGACAGGGTCTTACAATGAGCAGTTCTTC.

V and J are TRBV7-9 and TRBJ2-5; 7 bases map to TRBD1. Germline CDR1 is SEHNR and CDR2 is FQNEAQ (reference sequence). The ends lost 3 bases at V and 4 bases at J; junction bases unmatched: 8. The CDR3 is made up of 15 amino acids. For the CDR3, the DNA is TGTGCCAGCAGCTTGGCAGGGGGTGGAAGAGAGACCCAGTACTTC. Its protein is CASSLAGGGRETQYF.

The rearrangement uses TRBV29-1 and TRBJ2-7; 7 positions match TRBD2. The junction had 6 bases not matched to a gene; V was cut back by 0 bases and J by 4 bases. Germline V CDR1 and CDR2: SQVTM, ANQGSEA. This CDR3 has 14 amino acids. The CDR3 spells CSVEDSGRDYEQYF. CDR3 nucleotide sequence: TGCAGCGTTGAAGATTCAGGGAGGGATTACGAGCAGTACTTC.

The chain uses TRBV10-1 and TRBJ2-1; 7 nucleotides agree with TRBD1. Germline CDR1 reads WNHNN; CDR2 reads SYGVQD (reference sequence). With 2 bases clipped from V and 6 bases from J, the junction kept 10 bases outside the gene matches. The CDR3 is 16 residues long. CDR3 in DNA: TGCGCCAGCAGTGAGGAGGCCGGACAGGATGCCAATGAGCAGTTCTTC. Its protein is CASSEEAGQDANEQFF.

This chain connects TRBV30 to TRBJ1-3, with D unclear. Germline V gene sequence: CDR1 GTSNPN, CDR2 SVGIG (reference sequence). Deletions cut 0 bases from V and 8 bases from J, with 8 bases between. There are 12 residues in the CDR3. Here the CDR3 reads CAWSVQRDTIYF. As DNA, the CDR3 is TGTGCCTGGAGTGTACAGAGAGACACCATATATTTT.

CDR3 in DNA: TGTGCCAGAAGCTTGGACGCGGGGGCGAAAGAGACCCAGTACTTC. Translating gives CARSLDAGAKETQYF. This chain links TRBV5-3 with TRBJ2-5; D possibly corresponds to TRBD2 (7 bases). TRBV5-3 is known as an ORF, though its function is uncertain. Trimming pared 0 bases from V and 3 bases from J, leaving 12 bases between. This CDR3 is 15 amino acids long.

V usage is TRBV5-8 and J usage is TRBJ1-2; D is perhaps TRBD1 (5 bases). The V gene's germline CDR1 is SGHTS and CDR2 YDEGEE. V shed 0 bases and J shed 2 bases, with 14 bases lying between them. The CDR3 consists of 16 residues. In DNA form, the CDR3 reads TGTGCCAGCAGCTTGGCCCTAGGGGCGGTAAACTATGGCTACACCTTC. Amino acid sequence: CASSLALGAVNYGYTF. Variable domain in full (rest from reference TRBV5-8 and TRBJ1-2): EAGVTQSPTHLIKTRGQQATLRCSPISGHTSVYWYQQALGLGLQFLLWYDEGEERNRGNFPPRFSGRQFPNYSSELNVNALELEDSALYLCASSLALGAVNYGYTFGSGTRLTVV.

This clone was observed a single time. The V gene is TRBV15, the J gene TRBJ1-1, with D tentatively TRBD1 (5 bases). The CDR3 contains 14 residues. Trimming removed 2 bases from V and 1 base from J, with 8 bases in between. The germline gives CDR1 LNHNV, CDR2 YYDKDF (reference sequence). The CDR3 DNA follows: TGTGCCACCAGCAGACCCCAGGGGAACACTGAAGCTTTCTTT. This sequence encodes CATSRPQGNTEAFF.